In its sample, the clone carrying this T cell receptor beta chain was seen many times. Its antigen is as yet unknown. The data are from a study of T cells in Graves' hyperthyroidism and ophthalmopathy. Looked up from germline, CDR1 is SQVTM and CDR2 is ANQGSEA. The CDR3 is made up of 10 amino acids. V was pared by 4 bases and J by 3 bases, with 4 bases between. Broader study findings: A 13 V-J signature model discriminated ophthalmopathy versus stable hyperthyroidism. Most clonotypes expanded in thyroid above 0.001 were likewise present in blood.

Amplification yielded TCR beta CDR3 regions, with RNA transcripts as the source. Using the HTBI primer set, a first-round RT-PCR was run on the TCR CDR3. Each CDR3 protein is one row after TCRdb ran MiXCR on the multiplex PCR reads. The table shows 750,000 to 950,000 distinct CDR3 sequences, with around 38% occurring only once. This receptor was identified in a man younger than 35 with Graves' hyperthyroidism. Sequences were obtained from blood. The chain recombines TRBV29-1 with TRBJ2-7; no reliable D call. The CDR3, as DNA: TGCAGCGTTGCACACTACGAGCAGTACTTC. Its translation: CSVAHYEQYF.